Listed below are T cell receptor beta chains from one sample, sequenced in a study of blood T cells in healthy people across ages. MiXCR was run by TCRdb on the 5' RACE reads, yielding one entry per CDR3 protein. The data hold about 1.4 million distinct CDR3 sequences, with almost 60% observed a single time. Sequencing input: blood. Source of these receptors: a young man in good health. CDR3s include the opening cysteine and the closing phenylalanine or tryptophan. The order of the fields is J gene, V gene, clone size, D gene, CDR3 DNA, CDR3 protein. A D gene is named only where the DNA matches it firmly. Clone size, where shown, is once, few, many, or a class for clones that have expanded.

TRBJ2-5,TRBV3-1,NA,TRBD1,TGTGCCAGCAGCCTCTGGGACAGAAGATACCAAGAGACCCAGTACTTC,CASSLWDRRYQETQYF
TRBJ2-3,TRBV6-4,NA,NA,TGTGCCAGCAGTGACATGTGGGGTACAGATACGCAGTATTTT,CASSDMWGTDTQYF
TRBJ2-3,TRBV24-1,NA,NA,TGTGCCACCAGTGAGCGGGAACCAGATACGCAGTATTTT,CATSEREPDTQYF
TRBJ2-7,TRBV3-1,NA,NA,TGTGCCAGCAGCCAAGAAATCTCGGCAGGGAACGAGCAGTACTTC,CASSQEISAGNEQYF
TRBJ2-2,TRBV4-2,NA,NA,TGTGCCAGCAGCCAAGTTCGAGGACCCTCGAACACCGGGGAGCTGTTTTTT,CASSQVRGPSNTGELFF
TRBJ1-1,TRBV12-3/TRBV12-4,NA,NA,TGTGCCAGCAGTTTTAGTAATGAGGACACTGAAGCTTTCTTT,CASSFSNEDTEAFF
TRBJ2-1,TRBV5-1,few,NA,TGCGCCAGCAGCTTGGAAACCGGGACTCTCAATGAGCAGTTCTTC,CASSLETGTLNEQFF
TRBJ1-5,TRBV29-1,few,TRBD1,TGCAGCGTGGGGACAGGGGTAGCCCAGCCCCAGCATTTT,CSVGTGVAQPQHF
TRBJ2-7,TRBV27,NA,TRBD1,TGTGCCAGCAGGCTCAGGACAGGCTCCTACGAGCAGTACTTC,CASRLRTGSYEQYF
TRBJ2-7,TRBV6-6,NA,NA,TGTGCCAGCACCGCGGGACTCTCGTTAAGCTCCTACGAGCAGTACTTC,CASTAGLSLSSYEQYF
TRBJ2-7,TRBV25-1,NA,NA,TGTGCCAGCAAGGGGGACTCCTACGAGCAGTACTTC,CASKGDSYEQYF
TRBJ2-1,TRBV7-9,NA,TRBD2,TGTGCCAGCAGCCCCCCGACTAGCAACGGGGGCAATGAGCAGTTCTTC,CASSPPTSNGGNEQFF
TRBJ2-5,TRBV10-3,few,NA,TGTGCCACCGCCCAGGAGGGCCTCCAAGAGACCCAGTACTTC,CATAQEGLQETQYF
TRBJ2-7,TRBV7-9,few,NA,TGTGCCAGCAGCCTCCCCCAGGAGGAGCAGTACTTC,CASSLPQEEQYF
TRBJ1-2,TRBV4-1,NA,NA,TGCGCCAGCAGCCACTCCGGGAGTAACTATGGCTACACCTTC,CASSHSGSNYGYTF
TRBJ2-3,TRBV4-2,NA,NA,TGTGCCAGCAGCCAAGAAGAGACTAGAGTCCCAGATACGCAGTATTTT,CASSQEETRVPDTQYF
TRBJ2-1,TRBV10-3,NA,NA,TGTGCCATCAGCTCCTACACTAATGAGCAGTTCTTC,CAISSYTNEQFF
TRBJ2-5,TRBV3-1,NA,TRBD2,TGTGCCAGCAGCCAAGGGAAGACTAGCGGGGGGAGAGAGACCCAGTACTTC,CASSQGKTSGGRETQYF
TRBJ2-6,TRBV25-1,few,NA,TGTGCCCCGGTATCGTGGGACTCTGGGGCCAACGTCCTGACTTTC,CAPVSWDSGANVLTF
TRBJ2-7,TRBV27,few,NA,TGTGCCAGCAGGACCCCCTACGAGCAGTACTTC,CASRTPYEQYF
TRBJ2-2,TRBV4-1,NA,TRBD2,TGCGCCAGCAGGCCAGCGGGGATCGTAAACACCGGGGAGCTGTTTTTT,CASRPAGIVNTGELFF
TRBJ1-2,TRBV4-1,NA,NA,TGCGCCAGCAGCCAAGATAGAGGGCGGAAGAATGGCTACACCTTC,CASSQDRGRKNGYTF
TRBJ2-1,TRBV20-1,NA,NA,TGCAGTGCTAGGCCCAACTATGACTCCTACAATGAGCAGTTCTTC,CSARPNYDSYNEQFF
TRBJ2-7,TRBV14,few,NA,TGTGCCAGCAGCCTCCTTGGGGTCTCCTACGAGCAGTACTTC,CASSLLGVSYEQYF
TRBJ1-5,TRBV4-1,NA,TRBD1,TGCGCCAGCAGCCCCCTGACAGGGGGCAACAATCAGCCCCAGCATTTT,CASSPLTGGNNQPQHF
TRBJ1-4,TRBV18,NA,NA,TGTGCCAGCTCACCGTCAGGGTCGGCAACTAATGAAAAACTGTTTTTT,CASSPSGSATNEKLFF
TRBJ2-5,TRBV15,NA,TRBD1,TGTGCCACCAGCCCAGGAACAGGGGGAGAGACCCAGTACTTC,CATSPGTGGETQYF
TRBJ1-4,TRBV7-9,NA,NA,TGTGCCAGCAGCCCAGTCTCAACTAATGAAAAACTGTTTTTT,CASSPVSTNEKLFF
TRBJ1-6,TRBV7-7,few,TRBD1,TGTGCTAGCAGCGGGGGACAGGGGAATCATTCACCCCTCCACTTT,CASSGGQGNHSPLHF
TRBJ1-5,TRBV7-9,NA,NA,TGTGCCAGCAGCTTAGGAAACGGCGGTCAGCCCCAGCATTTT,CASSLGNGGQPQHF
TRBJ2-7,TRBV29-1,NA,NA,TGCAGCGTGGGGGTTACAGGGAACCTCTACGAGCAGTACTTC,CSVGVTGNLYEQYF
TRBJ1-6,TRBV3-1,few,NA,TGTGCCAGCAGCCCGGGTAGGGCTTCACCCCTCCACTTT,CASSPGRASPLHF
TRBJ2-7,TRBV3-1,NA,NA,TGTGCCAGCAGCCAGGCCGCCGGGTTAGGCGAGCAGTACTTC,CASSQAAGLGEQYF
TRBJ2-3,TRBV5-1,few,NA,TGCGCCAGCAGCCAGGATAGCGCCTCAGATACGCAGTATTTT,CASSQDSASDTQYF
TRBJ2-5,TRBV6-5,NA,NA,TGTGCCAGCAGTTACAGTTTGGCAGTTAAAGAGACCCAGTACTTC,CASSYSLAVKETQYF
TRBJ2-5,TRBV20-1,NA,NA,TGCAGTGCCCCCGATGCTAGGCAAGAGACCCAGTACTTC,CSAPDARQETQYF
TRBJ2-7,TRBV29-1,NA,NA,TGCAGCGTTGAACAACAGGGCTACGAGCAGTACTTC,CSVEQQGYEQYF
TRBJ1-6,TRBV4-2,NA,NA,TGTGCCAGCAGCTTCCCCGGTAATTCACCCCTCCACTTT,CASSFPGNSPLHF
TRBJ2-1,TRBV5-5,NA,NA,TGTGCCAGCAGCCCGGGACTTGGCCTTGAGCAGTTCTTC,CASSPGLGLEQFF
TRBJ2-1,TRBV5-1,few,NA,TGCGCCAGCAGCTTGTACGAGACTTCCGACTACAATGAGCAGTTCTTC,CASSLYETSDYNEQFF
TRBJ2-7,TRBV7-9,NA,NA,TGTGCCAGCAGCTTAGCCGGGCTTAGGAGCTCCTACAATGAGCAGTACTTC,CASSLAGLRSSYNEQYF
TRBJ2-7,TRBV20-1,few,NA,TGCAGTGCTAGCGGGTTCGCGGGAACCTACGAGCAGTACTTC,CSASGFAGTYEQYF
TRBJ1-6,TRBV21-1,NA,NA,TGTGCCATCAACGGTTGCCATAATTCACCCCTCCACTTT,CAINGCHNSPLHF
TRBJ2-1,TRBV10-1,NA,TRBD2,TGCGCCAGCAGCGAAGCAGCGGGAGGGTATGTGTCTGTTCGGAATGAGCAGTTCTTC,CASSEAAGGYVSVRNEQFF
TRBJ2-3,TRBV24-1,NA,TRBD2,TGTGCCACCAGTGACCCTCGGGCCAGGGAGGGGATTCCAGATACGCAGTATTTT,CATSDPRAREGIPDTQYF
TRBJ1-4,TRBV7-9,NA,NA,TGTGTCAGCAGCTTACTCGCAGCAACTAATGAAAAACTGTTTTTT,CVSSLLAATNEKLFF
TRBJ2-7,TRBV28,once,NA,TGTGCCAGCAGTACACTTAGGGGATACTACGAGCAGTACTTC,CASSTLRGYYEQYF
TRBJ1-1,TRBV2,NA,NA,TGTGCCAGCAGTGAATACGGAGGGGACACTGAAGCTTTCTTT,CASSEYGGDTEAFF
TRBJ2-1,TRBV28,once,TRBD2,TGTGCCAGCGATAGCGGGAGGGCCTTCAATGAGCAGTTCTTC,CASDSGRAFNEQFF
TRBJ2-7,TRBV10-3,few,TRBD2,TGTGCCATCGGGGAGCCTACTTCGGGAGGGGAGCAGTACTTC,CAIGEPTSGGEQYF
TRBJ2-3,TRBV14,NA,TRBD2,TGTGCCAGCAGCACCCCCGGGACTAGTTATCCAGATACGCAGTATTTT,CASSTPGTSYPDTQYF
TRBJ2-2,TRBV7-9,once,NA,TGTGCCAGTGTTCAGCTGGGCGGGGAGCTGTTTTTT,CASVQLGGELFF